These T cell receptor beta chains were read from a single sample in a study of blood T cells in healthy people across ages. Using its own MiXCR run on the 5' RACE reads, TCRdb lists one record per CDR3 protein. The repertoire holds over 600,000 distinct CDR3 sequences, with more than 35% as singletons. The sequenced sample consisted of blood. These receptors originate from a man aged 80 or over in good health. Both conserved end residues are part of each CDR3. The D gene is left open where the match is weak. For some rows the clone size is stated as once, few or many, or as a class when expanded; others skip it.

DNA	CDR3	size	V	J	D
TGTGCCAGCAAGGCTCCCTCTCAGGGGAACTATGGCTACACCTTC	CASKAPSQGNYGYTF	.	TRBV2	TRBJ1-2	.
TGTGCCAGCAGCTTTAACGGGGGTCCGAGGACTGAAGCTTTCTTT	CASSFNGGPRTEAFF	.	TRBV7-2	TRBJ1-1	.
TGCAGCGTAATGGGACTAGCGGGTACCTACAATGAGCAGTTCTTC	CSVMGLAGTYNEQFF	many	TRBV29-1	TRBJ2-1	TRBD2
TGTGCCAGCAGCTTACTTCAGGGGGCCAATGGCTACACCTTC	CASSLLQGANGYTF	.	TRBV7-9	TRBJ1-2	TRBD1
TGTGCCAGCAGTGAATTGGGACCGGGACAGGGGATGTTGGATACGCAGTATTTT	CASSELGPGQGMLDTQYF	.	TRBV25-1	TRBJ2-3	TRBD1
TGTGCCAGCAGCTTAGATCTTGCCACGAAGGGTCGGTACTTC	CASSLDLATKGRYF	.	TRBV11-2	TRBJ2-4	.
TGCGCCAGCAGCTTGAGAGATCTGGGGTCAGATACGCAGTATTTT	CASSLRDLGSDTQYF	.	TRBV5-1	TRBJ2-3	.
TGTGCCAGCAGCTTGTCCGCCGGGACCTCACCAGAAGCTTTCTTT	CASSLSAGTSPEAFF	.	TRBV12-3/TRBV12-4	TRBJ1-1	.
TGTGCCAGTTGGACTAGCGGGAGTGAGACCCAGTACTTC	CASWTSGSETQYF	few	TRBV12-3/TRBV12-4	TRBJ2-5	TRBD2
TGTGCCAGCAGTTACCTAGCGGGGGGACCGACAGATACGCAGTATTTT	CASSYLAGGPTDTQYF	.	TRBV27	TRBJ2-3	TRBD2
TGTGCCAGCAGCTTAGGGTCGGGACAGGGGGCCGAGCAGTACTTC	CASSLGSGQGAEQYF	.	TRBV7-2	TRBJ2-7	TRBD1
TGTGCCACCAGTGATGCCTTAGGGTTCACAGATACGCAGTATTTT	CATSDALGFTDTQYF	many	TRBV24-1	TRBJ2-3	.
TGTGCCAGCAGTCATTTGGCTAATGAGCAGTTCTTC	CASSHLANEQFF	.	TRBV12-3/TRBV12-4	TRBJ2-1	.
TGCAGCGTAGTAGCGGAGGCCACAGATACGCAGTATTTT	CSVVAEATDTQYF	many	TRBV29-1	TRBJ2-3	.
TGTGCCAGCAGCTCCAGGCGTCAGGGGAGTTACAATGAGCAGTTCTTC	CASSSRRQGSYNEQFF	.	TRBV13	TRBJ2-1	.
TGTGCCAGCAGTTTCTTAGCGGGAGCCAACAATGAGCAGTTCTTC	CASSFLAGANNEQFF	.	TRBV27	TRBJ2-1	TRBD2
TGCAGTGCTAGCGAGGGGCGCGAGACCCAGTACTTC	CSASEGRETQYF	.	TRBV20-1	TRBJ2-5	.
TGCGCCAGCAGCTGGGGCGCTTCAGGGGGCTATGGCTACACCTTC	CASSWGASGGYGYTF	.	TRBV5-1	TRBJ1-2	TRBD1
TGTGCCACCAGCAGAGCATCCAGGGGTAAAGGCGAGACCCAGTACTTC	CATSRASRGKGETQYF	few	TRBV15	TRBJ2-5	.
TGCAGTGCGCCCGATAGGGGAGTTACCCACGAGCAGTACTTC	CSAPDRGVTHEQYF	few	TRBV20-1	TRBJ2-7	.
TGTGCCAGCAGTTACCGGGGAGAAGCCTACGAGCAGTACTTC	CASSYRGEAYEQYF	.	TRBV6-5	TRBJ2-7	.
TGCGCCAGCAGCTTGGGATTCGGCGGGAGGAGCTTCGAGCAGTACTTC	CASSLGFGGRSFEQYF	.	TRBV5-1	TRBJ2-7	TRBD2
TGTGCCAGCAGCTCCCCGGGACACTCCTACAATGAGCAGTACTTC	CASSSPGHSYNEQYF	.	TRBV7-2	TRBJ2-7	.
TGTGCCAGCAGCTTGCGACAGGGTATAGGCACAGATACGCAGTATTTT	CASSLRQGIGTDTQYF	.	TRBV27	TRBJ2-3	TRBD1
TGTGCCAGCAGCTTAGATCCGGATTCCACCGGCGAGCAGTACTTC	CASSLDPDSTGEQYF	many	TRBV7-6	TRBJ2-7	.
TGTGCCAGCAGTTTTGTCCATCTGCGAGAGCAGTACTTC	CASSFVHLREQYF	.	TRBV12-3/TRBV12-4	TRBJ2-7	.
TGTGCCAGTAGCGCCCGGGTGGAGGGAATCTACGAGCAGTACTTC	CASSARVEGIYEQYF	.	TRBV19	TRBJ2-7	.
TGTGCCAGCAGCTTAGCCAGGAATCGCAATGAGCAGTTCTTC	CASSLARNRNEQFF	few	TRBV7-2	TRBJ2-1	.
TGTGCCAGCAGCTTCAAAGGAGGGGGCAAGGATTCACCCCTCCACTTT	CASSFKGGGKDSPLHF	.	TRBV7-2	TRBJ1-6	TRBD1
TGTGCCAGCAGCCAGGTCGGGACTTCCCCTCAAGAGACCCAGTACTTC	CASSQVGTSPQETQYF	.	TRBV7-9	TRBJ2-5	.
TGTGCCAGCATCTTAAGGGAGAACACTGAAGCTTTCTTT	CASILRENTEAFF	few	TRBV5-5	TRBJ1-1	.
TGTGCCAGCAGCTTAAGCCGGACTCCGTCCTACGAGCAGTACTTC	CASSLSRTPSYEQYF	.	TRBV7-2	TRBJ2-7	.
TGCAGCGTTGATAAGATGTCTAGCGGGAGGGATATAGATACGCAGTATTTT	CSVDKMSSGRDIDTQYF	many	TRBV29-1	TRBJ2-3	TRBD2
TGTGCCACCAGTGATGAGGGACGGGAGACCCAGTACTTC	CATSDEGRETQYF	.	TRBV24-1	TRBJ2-5	.
TGTGCCACCACCTACAGCTCAGGGGGGACGGGCAATGAGCAGTTCTTC	CATTYSSGGTGNEQFF	.	TRBV10-3	TRBJ2-1	.
TGTGCCAGCAGCCCCCACCCGGGACTACAAGAGACCCAGTACTTC	CASSPHPGLQETQYF	few	TRBV14	TRBJ2-5	TRBD2
TGTGCCAGCAGTGAAAGCAGGGGATCCTATGGCTACACCTTC	CASSESRGSYGYTF	.	TRBV25-1	TRBJ1-2	.
TGTGCCAGCAGCTTTAACGGGCAAGAGACCCAGTACTTC	CASSFNGQETQYF	many	TRBV11-2	TRBJ2-5	.
TGCGCCAGCAGCTTGACGACAGGTTCTAACTATGGCTACACCTTC	CASSLTTGSNYGYTF	few	TRBV5-1	TRBJ1-2	.